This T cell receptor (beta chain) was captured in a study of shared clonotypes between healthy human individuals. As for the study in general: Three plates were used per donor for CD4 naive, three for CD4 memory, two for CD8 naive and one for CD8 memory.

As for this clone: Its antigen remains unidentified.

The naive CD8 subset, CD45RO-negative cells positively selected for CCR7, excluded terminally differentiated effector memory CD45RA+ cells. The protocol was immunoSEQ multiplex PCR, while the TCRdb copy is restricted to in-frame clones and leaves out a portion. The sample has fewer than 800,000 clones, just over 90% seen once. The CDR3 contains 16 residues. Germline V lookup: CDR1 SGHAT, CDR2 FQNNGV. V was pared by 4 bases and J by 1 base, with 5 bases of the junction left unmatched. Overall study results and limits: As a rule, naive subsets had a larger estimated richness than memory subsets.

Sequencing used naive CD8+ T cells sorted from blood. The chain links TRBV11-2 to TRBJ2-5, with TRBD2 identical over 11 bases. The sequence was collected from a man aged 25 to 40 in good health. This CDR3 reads CASSSVAGGGQETQYF. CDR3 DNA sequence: TGTGCCAGCAGCTCCGTAGCGGGAGGGGGCCAAGAGACCCAGTACTTC.